This T cell receptor (beta chain) was recovered during a study of cytomegalovirus exposure and HLA in healthy donors. Study information: The 500 to 850 first-cohort repertoires and the 95 to 150 validation repertoires shared the same platform, a later analysis reported. Study results and caveats: While the bulk of TCR sequences proved rare, some public TCRs turned up in many donors. Using the classifier, cytomegalovirus status was reportedly diagnosed with high specificity and sensitivity.

Assay: immunoSEQ multiplex PCR; the TCRdb copy retains only in-frame clones and omits some. Among about 78,000 clones, 90% to 97% were seen once, and the ten largest hold around 1.6%. Points on this clone: Its specificity is not known.

The study drew the donors from its approximately 130-subject validation cohort, separate from the approximately 700-subject first cohort. The sequence was collected from a man between 18 and 29 years old in good health and CMV-seropositive. Sequencing was performed on PBMCs.

In DNA, the CDR3 is TGTGCCAGCAGCCAGGAGGGGCCTCATAGCGCCGAGCAGTACTTC. Its protein product is CASSQEGPHSAEQYF. The V and J genes are TRBV4-2 and TRBJ2-7, with TRBD2 as a possible D gene (6 bases). The CDR3 covers 15 residues. Per germline, CDR1 LGHNA and CDR2 YNFKEQ. Trimming shortened V by 3 bases and J by 6 bases, and 18 bases separated the two germline ends.